Each of the 27 T cell receptor beta chains below was sequenced from the same sample in a study of blood T cell repertoires in COVID-19. Generated by immunoSEQ multiplex PCR, the TCRdb table keeps only in-frame clones and is missing some. The sample has about 330,000 clones, 65% to 90% seen once. Sequences were obtained from PBMCs or T cells enriched from blood (not recorded which). These receptors all come from a woman between 18 and 29 years old who had recovered from COVID-19.

V is TRBV6-1 and J is TRBJ2-7; perhaps TRBD2 as D (5 bases). V lost 3 bases and J 6 bases, leaving 9 bases between the germline ends. CDR3 length equals 12 residues. Germline V gene sequence: CDR1 MNHNS, CDR2 SASEGT. CDR3 residues: CASSDRESEQYF. CDR3 nucleotides: TGTGCCAGCAGTGACCGGGAAAGCGAGCAGTACTTC.

This chain links TRBV5-5 with TRBJ2-3; a weak D match, TRBD1 (6 bases). V was trimmed by 3 bases and J by 4 bases, leaving 9 bases between them. The V gene's germline CDR1 is SGHKS and CDR2 YYEKEE (reference sequence). This CDR3 spans 13 amino acids. In DNA, the CDR3 is TGTGCCAGCAGCTCTTGGACAGCAGATACGCAGTATTTT. Amino acid sequence: CASSSWTADTQYF.

The chain joins TRBV2 to TRBJ2-2; D possibly corresponds to TRBD1 (5 bases). This CDR3 contains 14 residues. Germline V gives CDR1 SNHLY, CDR2 FYNNEI. The V end lost 3 bases, the J end lost 6 bases, and 11 bases lay between the germline ends. CDR3 in amino acids: CASSDMRTSGELFF. The CDR3 coding sequence is TGTGCCAGCAGTGACATGAGGACATCCGGGGAGCTGTTTTTT.

The chain couples TRBV5-1 to TRBJ2-5, with 9 bases aligning to TRBD1. The germline gives CDR1 SGHRS, CDR2 YFSETQ. Losses at the gene ends were 3 bases for V and 1 base for J; bases not matched to a gene: 4. The CDR3 spans 15 residues. The CDR3 region has the DNA TGCGCCAGCAGCTCGGTACAGGGGGCCCAAGAGACCCAGTACTTC. Its translation is CASSSVQGAQETQYF.

This clone was picked up a small number of times. This sequence joins TRBV7-2 and TRBJ1-3; weak D call: TRBD1 (5 bases). V was pared by 5 bases and J by 0 bases, with 8 bases between. The CDR3 covers 14 residues. CDR1 is SGHTA and CDR2 is FQGNSA in the germline V gene. CDR3 sequence (DNA): TGTGCCAGCAGCCAAAGGGGCTCTGGAAACACCATATATTTT. It specifies CASSQRGSGNTIYF.

The chain employs TRBV2 and TRBJ1-1; 9 bases are shared with TRBD1. The germline gives CDR1 SNHLY, CDR2 FYNNEI. The trim removed 4 bases at V and 6 bases at J, leaving 3 bases unmatched. The CDR3 spans 13 residues. The CDR3 nucleotides read TGTGCCAGCAGTGCGGACAGGGGAGCTGAAGCTTTCTTT. Encoded protein: CASSADRGAEAFF.

The CDR3 nucleotides are TGTGCCAGCAGCTCGACAGGGGTCGAGACCCAGTACTTC. Its protein product is CASSSTGVETQYF. The genes are TRBV11-2 and TRBJ2-5; 8 bases fit TRBD1. The CDR3 consists of 13 residues. CDR1 is SGHAT and CDR2 is FQNNGV in the germline V gene. Losses at the gene ends were 4 bases for V and 5 bases for J; bases not matched to a gene: 3.

The rearrangement uses TRBV3-1 (or the pseudogene TRBV3-2) and TRBJ1-1, with no clear D. Germline V gene sequence: CDR1 LGHDT, CDR2 YNNKEL (reference sequence). Deletions cut 1 base from V and 6 bases from J, with 9 bases between. CDR3 length: 13 residues. The CDR3 DNA reads TGTGCCAGCAGCCAAGCTGGAGGAGCTGAAGCTTTCTTT. The encoded protein is CASSQAGGAEAFF.

This chain connects TRBV30 to TRBJ2-2; the match to TRBD2 covers 11 bases. The J segment lost 9 bases and the V segment lost 2 bases, leaving 11 bases of the junction unmatched. This CDR3 has 16 residues. Germline-derived CDR1 and CDR2 are GTSNPN and SVGIG (reference sequence). In nucleotides, the CDR3 is TGTGCCTGGAGTCCGTACCTCGGGACTAGCGGTTGGGAGCTGTTTTTT. Translation gives CAWSPYLGTSGWELFF.

The chain employs TRBV3-1 (or the pseudogene TRBV3-2) and TRBJ1-1, with 8 bases matching TRBD1. The germline gives CDR1 LGHDT, CDR2 YNNKEL (reference sequence). Trimming cost V 1 base and J 1 base; bases outside gene matches: 5. The CDR3 length is 16 residues. Here the CDR3 DNA reads TGTGCCAGCAGCCAAGCTTTAACAGGGGGGAACACTGAAGCTTTCTTT. Translation: CASSQALTGGNTEAFF.

This chain links TRBV5-1 with TRBJ2-2, with TRBD1 identical over 7 bases. V was pared by 3 bases and J by 3 bases, with 5 bases of the junction left unmatched. The CDR3 loop spans 15 amino acids. Germline V gene lookup returns CDR1 SGHRS and CDR2 YFSETQ. The CDR3 spells CASSYRQGYTGELFF. The CDR3 region has the DNA TGCGCCAGCAGCTACCGACAGGGATACACCGGGGAGCTGTTTTTT. The whole variable domain, filled in from reference TRBV5-1 and TRBJ2-2, reads KAGVTQTPRYLIKTRGQQVTLSCSPISGHRSVSWYQQTPGQGLQFLFEYFSETQRNKGNFPGRFSGRQFSNSRSEMNVSTLELGDSALYLCASSYRQGYTGELFFGEGSRLTVL.

The CDR3 DNA reads as TGTGCAAGTCGCTTAGAGATTGACGACAGATTGAACACTGAAGCTTTCTTT. Residues: CASRLEIDDRLNTEAFF. The rearrangement links TRBV12-2 to TRBJ1-1; the table's D call TRBD1 went unverified against the DNA. TRBV12-2 is flagged as a pseudogene. The CDR3 is 17 residues long.

In its sample, this clone was seen once. This chain joins TRBV12-3 or TRBV12-4 and TRBJ1-5; D unresolved. The CDR3 has 13 amino acids. Trimming pared 2 bases from V and 7 bases from J, leaving 9 bases between. CDR3 nucleotides: TGTGCCAGCAGTTTACCGGGGTCCCAGCCCCAGCATTTT. It translates to CASSLPGSQPQHF.

The J gene is TRBJ2-1, the V gene TRBV2; 12 bases align to TRBD2. Trimming took 5 bases from V and 4 from J; bases not matched to a gene: 3. Germline values: CDR1 SNHLY, CDR2 FYNNEI. CDR3 length equals 15 residues. CDR3: CASSLAGGEYNEQFF. The CDR3 DNA follows: TGTGCCAGCAGTCTAGCGGGAGGGGAATACAATGAGCAGTTCTTC.

This sequence joins TRBV28 and TRBJ2-5; D is possibly TRBD2 (6 bases). Germline CDR1 reads MDHEN; CDR2 reads SYDVKM. The CDR3 is 16 residues long. Trimming removed 6 bases at V and 2 bases at J, with 19 bases between. The CDR3 is CASSPTRSAGQETQYF. CDR3 nucleotide sequence: TGTGCCAGCAGCCCGACGCGGAGCGCGGGACAAGAGACCCAGTACTTC.

The chain links TRBV13 to TRBJ2-2, with D possibly being TRBD1 (5 bases). Germline V gives CDR1 PRHDT, CDR2 FYEKMQ (reference sequence). Between the trimmed V and J ends, which lost 6 bases and 5 bases, there was a span of 16 bases. The CDR3 has 15 amino acids. The CDR3 spells CASSSLRGPTGELFF. In DNA, the CDR3 is TGTGCCAGCAGTTCCCTTAGGGGTCCGACCGGGGAGCTGTTTTTT. Full variable domain (remainder filled in from reference TRBV13 and TRBJ2-2): AAGVIQSPRHLIKEKRETATLKCYPIPRHDTVYWYQQGPGQDPQFLISFYEKMQSDKGSIPDRFSAQQFSDYHSELNMSSLELGDSALYFCASSSLRGPTGELFFGEGSRLTVL.

The rearrangement uses TRBV5-4 and TRBJ2-7, with D possibly being TRBD2 (5 bases). Trimming took off 2 bases at V and 0 bases at J, with 18 bases between the two ends. CDR3 size: 17 residues. Germline V CDR1 and CDR2: SGHNT, YYREEE (reference sequence). The CDR3 sequence is CASSFRGRSDGSYEQYF. CDR3 DNA: TGTGCCAGCAGCTTCCGGGGTCGAAGCGACGGCTCCTACGAGCAGTACTTC.

The CDR3 region has the DNA TGTGCCTGGAGGCGTGGGGCCGCAACACCGATGAACACTGAAGCTTTCTTT. Translating gives CAWRRGAATPMNTEAFF. This chain uses TRBV30 with TRBJ1-1; possibly TRBD1 for D (5 bases). V was pared by 3 bases and J by 0 bases, with 20 bases between. Germline CDR1 reads GTSNPN; CDR2 reads SVGIG (reference sequence). The CDR3 length is 17 residues.

V usage is TRBV27 and J usage is TRBJ1-2; the D is unclear. Per the germline V gene, CDR1 is MNHEY and CDR2 is SMNVEV (reference sequence). Trimming left V 7 bases short and J 8 bases short, with 17 bases between. The CDR3 is 13 residues long. The CDR3 here is CASTSSGYYGYTF. The CDR3 DNA reads as TGTGCCAGCACCTCGTCGGGGTATTACGGCTACACCTTC.

This sequence joins TRBV24-1 and TRBJ2-5; 10 bases fit TRBD2. The length of the CDR3 is 17 residues. V lost 0 bases and J lost 5; bases outside the gene matches: 8. Germline CDR1 KGHDR, CDR2 SFDVKD. CDR3 residues: CATSDLGSGRGGETQYF. DNA for the CDR3: TGTGCCACCAGTGATTTGGGCAGCGGGAGGGGAGGGGAGACCCAGTACTTC.

Worth noting for this clone: Other DNA sequences in this specimen translate into the identical CDR3. This chain joins TRBV6-5 and TRBJ1-1; weak D call: TRBD1 (5 bases). V was shortened by 0 bases and J by 5 bases, with 10 bases between the two germline ends. This CDR3 region has 14 residues. Germline V gene data show CDR1 as MNHEY and CDR2 as SVGAGI. The CDR3 reads CASSYSQGRTEAFF. CDR3 DNA: TGTGCCAGCAGTTACTCCCAGGGAAGAACTGAAGCTTTCTTT.

The chain uses TRBV7-9 and TRBJ1-3; the match to TRBD1 covers 7 bases. Germline V CDR1 and CDR2: SEHNR, FQNEAQ (reference sequence). The junction had 5 bases not matched to a gene; V was cut back by 2 bases and J by 4 bases. CDR3 length: 15 residues. CDR3: CASSLRGQGGNTIYF. The CDR3 region has the DNA TGTGCCAGCAGCTTAAGGGGGCAAGGCGGAAACACCATATATTTT.

The rearrangement uses TRBV3-1 (or the pseudogene TRBV3-2) and TRBJ2-1; 7 nucleotides align to TRBD1. After removal of 3 bases from V and 5 bases from J, the junction contained 7 bases not matched to a gene. The length of the CDR3 is 15 residues. Germline values: CDR1 LGHDT, CDR2 YNNKEL (reference sequence). The chain's CDR3 is CASSHPGTDHNEQFF. CDR3 DNA: TGTGCCAGCAGCCACCCCGGGACAGATCACAATGAGCAGTTCTTC.

The chain combines TRBV11-2 with TRBJ2-3; the match to TRBD2 covers 9 bases. The CDR3 covers 17 residues. Per germline, CDR1 SGHAT and CDR2 FQNNGV. V shed 0 bases, J shed 10 bases, and the junction held 14 bases outside the gene matches. The CDR3 DNA reads TGTGCCAGCAGCTTAGATATGACTAGCGGTTTCGTCTCGGCGCAGTATTTT. Translated: CASSLDMTSGFVSAQYF. The full variable domain, in which reference TRBV11-2 and TRBJ2-3 provide the parts outside the CDR3, is EAGVAQSPRYKIIEKRQSVAFWCNPISGHATLYWYQQILGQGPKLLIQFQNNGVVDDSQLPKDRFSAERLKGVDSTLKIQPAKLEDSAVYLCASSLDMTSGFVSAQYFGPGTRLTVL.

The chain carries TRBV5-6 and TRBJ2-7, with D perhaps TRBD1 (6 bases). Germline CDR1 SGHDT, CDR2 YYEEEE. Trimming stripped 0 bases from V and 12 bases from J, with 19 bases between. The CDR3 runs to 14 residues. CDR3 DNA: TGTGCCAGCAGCTTGGAGGGACATTGGACGCTGTGGTACTTC. It specifies CASSLEGHWTLWYF.

The chain is built from TRBV11-2 and TRBJ2-2; D gene unclear. This CDR3 spans 14 amino acids. V was pared by 1 base and J by 6 bases, with 9 bases between. Germline V CDR1 and CDR2: SGHAT, FQNNGV. In DNA form, the CDR3 reads TGTGCCAGCAGCTTAGTTCGGGTCCCCGGGGAGCTGTTTTTT. Its protein product is CASSLVRVPGELFF.

V usage is TRBV5-1 and J usage is TRBJ1-3, with D possibly being TRBD1 (6 bases). Germline V gene data show CDR1 as SGHRS and CDR2 as YFSETQ. The CDR3 runs 16 residues. The V end lost 4 bases, the J end lost 3 bases, and 17 bases lay between the germline ends. DNA for the CDR3: TGCGCCAGCAGCGATATACAGGGTGTGGTTGGAAACACCATATATTTT. This translates into CASSDIQGVVGNTIYF.